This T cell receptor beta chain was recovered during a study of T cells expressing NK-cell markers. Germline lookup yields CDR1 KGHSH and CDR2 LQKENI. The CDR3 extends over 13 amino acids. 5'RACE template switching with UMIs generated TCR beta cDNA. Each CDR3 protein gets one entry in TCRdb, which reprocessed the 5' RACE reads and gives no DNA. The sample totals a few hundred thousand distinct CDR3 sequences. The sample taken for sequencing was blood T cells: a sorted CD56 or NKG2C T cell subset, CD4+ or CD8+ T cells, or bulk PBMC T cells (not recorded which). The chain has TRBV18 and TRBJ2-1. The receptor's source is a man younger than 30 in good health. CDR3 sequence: CASSPEFYNEQFF.